These 20 T cell receptor beta chains were all obtained from the same sample, sequenced in a study of T-cell memory formation after mild COVID-19. TCRdb processed the 5' RACE reads anew with MiXCR; each CDR3 protein has one entry. The top ten hold more than 10% of the sample, which has approximately 570,000 distinct CDR3 sequences, roughly 18% seen once. Sequenced input: PBMCs or a T cell subset sorted from them (not recorded which). The receptors here all came from an adult woman who had mild COVID-19 (a few samples of this study predate the infection). Cell type and time point are not known.

The V and J genes are TRBV11-2 and TRBJ1-3; TRBD1 might be the D (5 bases). Germline CDR1 SGHAT, CDR2 FQNNGV. This CDR3 spans 14 amino acids. V was pared by 5 bases and J by 4 bases, with 12 bases between. Here the CDR3 reads CASSTPRQGNTIYF. The CDR3, as DNA: TGTGCCAGCAGCACTCCCCGACAGGGAAACACCATATATTTT.

Only a few counts were recorded for this clonotype. J is TRBJ1-5 and V is TRBV5-6, with 8 bases identical to TRBD1. Germline V gives CDR1 SGHDT, CDR2 YYEEEE. This CDR3 is built from 15 residues. The J segment lost 9 bases and the V segment lost 4 bases, leaving 12 bases of the junction unmatched. The CDR3 coding sequence is TGTGCCAGCAGCCGCCTGACAGGGGAAGACCGGCCCCAGCATTTT. It translates to CASSRLTGEDRPQHF.

J is TRBJ1-4 and V is TRBV15; D gene unclear. CDR1 is LNHNV and CDR2 is YYDKDF in the germline V gene (reference sequence). This CDR3 region has 16 residues. Between the trimmed V and J ends, which lost 1 base and 0 bases, there was a span of 9 bases. The CDR3 sequence is CATSRGYIATNEKLFF. Written as DNA, the CDR3 is TGTGCCACCAGCAGAGGGTATATCGCAACTAATGAAAAACTGTTTTTT. Supplemented by reference TRBV15 and TRBJ1-4, the full variable domain reads DAMVIQNPRYQVTQFGKPVTLSCSQTLNHNVMYWYQQKSSQAPKLLFHYYDKDFNNEADTPDNFQSRRPNTSFCFLDIRSPGLGDTAMYLCATSRGYIATNEKLFFGSGTQLSVL.

In its sample, this clonotype was seen a few times. The chain uses TRBV25-1 and TRBJ2-6; weak D call: TRBD2 (5 bases). The CDR3 contains 17 residues. Per germline, CDR1 MGHDK and CDR2 SYGVNS. Trimming removed 4 bases at V and 3 bases at J, with 16 bases between. The CDR3 spells CASSVDKWGVGANVLTF. The CDR3 coding sequence is TGTGCCAGCAGTGTGGATAAATGGGGAGTTGGGGCCAACGTCCTGACTTTC.

The chain joins TRBV3-1 to TRBJ2-1, with 8 bases identical to TRBD2. CDR3 length: 16 amino acids. Germline V gives CDR1 LGHDT, CDR2 YNNKEL (reference sequence). The ends lost 3 bases at V and 9 bases at J; junction bases unmatched: 13. CDR3 DNA: TGTGCCAGCAGCCATCAGCGGGAGTTGAGGGAGGGTGAGCAGTTCTTC. It is translated as CASSHQRELREGEQFF.

The V and J genes are TRBV12-3 or TRBV12-4 and TRBJ2-1, with 7 bases aligning to TRBD1. The CDR3 runs 15 residues. V shed 5 bases, J shed 6 bases, and the junction held 10 bases outside the gene matches. CDR3 nucleotides: TGTGCCAGCAGTGGGGGACAGCAACTTCCCAATGAGCAGTTCTTC. This encodes CASSGGQQLPNEQFF.

This clonotype was detected many times. This chain links TRBV18 with TRBJ2-3, with D possibly being TRBD2 (5 bases). The CDR3 is 16 residues long. Germline CDR1 is KGHSH and CDR2 is LQKENI. V lost 0 bases to trimming and J lost 5 bases, with 15 bases between them. The CDR3 protein is CASSPPLLALRDTQYF. The DNA of the CDR3 is TGTGCCAGCTCACCACCTCTGCTAGCTTTGAGAGATACGCAGTATTTT.

This clonotype was detected ten times or more. The CDR3 here is CAISESSRVSREQFF. CDR3 nucleotides: TGTGCCATCAGTGAGTCGTCCCGGGTCTCGAGGGAGCAGTTCTTC. The chain combines TRBV10-3 with TRBJ2-1; D gene ambiguous. V lost 0 bases and J lost 10, with 16 bases in between. The CDR3 totals 15 residues. The germline gives CDR1 ENHRY, CDR2 SYGVKD.

This clonotype was picked up many times. The chain couples TRBV7-6 to TRBJ2-7; no clear D. The CDR3 sequence is 12 residues long. From germline, CDR1 is SGHVS and CDR2 FNYEAQ. Between the trimmed V and J ends, which lost 1 base and 5 bases, there was a span of 6 bases. The DNA of the CDR3 is TGTGCCAGCAGCTTAGACCCCCACGAGCAGTACTTC. Translating gives CASSLDPHEQYF.

The V and J genes are TRBV30 and TRBJ2-5; 14 nucleotides match TRBD2. The CDR3 runs 17 residues. Germline CDR1 reads GTSNPN; CDR2 reads SVGIG (reference sequence). Trimming cost V 4 bases and J 2 bases; bases outside gene matches: 9. CDR3 loop: CAWNIGLAGGGQETQYF. Written as DNA, the CDR3 is TGTGCCTGGAACATCGGACTAGCGGGGGGCGGGCAAGAGACCCAGTACTTC.

In this sample, this clonotype turned up a few times. V gene TRBV20-1 combines with J gene TRBJ2-3; maybe TRBD2 (6 bases). This CDR3 spans 16 amino acids. CDR1 DFQATT and CDR2 SNEGSKA come from the germline V gene (reference sequence). V was shortened by 2 bases and J by 4 bases, with 19 bases between the two germline ends. The CDR3 region is CSARSPWREGSDTQYF. CDR3 bases: TGCAGTGCTAGATCGCCTTGGCGGGAAGGTTCAGATACGCAGTATTTT.

V and J are TRBV12-3 or TRBV12-4 and TRBJ2-5; D possibly uses TRBD1 or TRBD2 (6 bases each). This CDR3 has 14 residues. Trimming left V 3 bases short and J 6 bases short, with 14 bases between. In DNA, the CDR3 is TGTGCCAGCAGTTTCGGCGGAGGGGGAAAGACCCAGTACTTC. Its protein is CASSFGGGGKTQYF.

A few counts support this clonotype. This CDR3 is CASSLRPGQPQHF. The DNA for the CDR3 is TGTGCCAGCAGCTTACGTCCCGGGCAGCCCCAGCATTTT. The V and J genes are TRBV7-9 and TRBJ1-5; D not certain. Germline V gene data show CDR1 as SEHNR and CDR2 as FQNEAQ (reference sequence). Between the trimmed V and J ends, which lost 2 bases and 7 bases, there was a span of 9 bases. The CDR3 has 13 amino acids.

The rearrangement joins TRBV5-8 to TRBJ2-2; D gene uncertain. The CDR3 is made up of 15 amino acids. Germline V gene sequence: CDR1 SGHTS, CDR2 YDEGEE. V lost 2 bases and J 0 bases, leaving 8 bases between the germline ends. The CDR3 region has the DNA TGTGCCAGCAGCTTCATCGATGCGAACACCGGGGAGCTGTTTTTT. Its protein is CASSFIDANTGELFF.

This chain links TRBV11-2 with TRBJ1-4; D remains ambiguous. The CDR3 is 17 residues long. The V and J ends lost 3 bases and 0 bases respectively, with 14 bases between them. The germline V gene encodes CDR1 SGHAT and CDR2 FQNNGV. The CDR3 is CASSFFPASATNEKLFF. CDR3 coding DNA: TGTGCCAGCAGCTTCTTCCCGGCCTCGGCAACTAATGAAAAACTGTTTTTT.

The chain carries TRBV2 and TRBJ2-7; TRBD1 matches 11 bases. Germline-derived CDR1 and CDR2 are SNHLY and FYNNEI. V was clipped by 7 bases and J by 6 bases; unmatched bases: 5. This CDR3 spans 13 amino acids. DNA for the CDR3: TGTGCCAGCACGGACAGGGGGCATTTCGAGCAGTACTTC. Translated: CASTDRGHFEQYF.

CDR3 sequence reads: CASSREAGGPQHF. The CDR3 DNA reads as TGTGCCAGCAGTAGAGAAGCGGGAGGGCCCCAGCATTTT. The rearrangement links TRBV7-9 to TRBJ1-5; D call uncertain. The CDR3 length is 13 residues. V was shortened by 6 bases and J by 9 bases, with 15 bases between the two germline ends. Germline CDR1 SEHNR, CDR2 FQNEAQ (reference sequence). The full variable domain, its missing parts supplied by reference TRBV7-9 and TRBJ1-5, is DTGVSQNPRHKITKRGQNVTFRCDPISEHNRLYWYRQTLGQGPEFLTYFQNEAQLEKSRLLSDRFSAERPKGSFSTLEIQRTEQGDSAMYLCASSREAGGPQHFGDGTRLSIL.

This clonotype has just a few counts. The chain carries TRBV7-8 and TRBJ1-6, with 9 bases aligning to TRBD1. Germline assignment: CDR1 SGHVS and CDR2 FQNEAQ. The CDR3 sequence is 16 residues long. Trimming at V came to 5 bases and at J to 10 bases, leaving 12 bases not matched to a gene. This CDR3 reads CASSVYMTGGTSPLHF. In nucleotides, the CDR3 is TGTGCCAGCAGCGTTTATATGACAGGGGGGACCTCACCCCTCCACTTT.

This clonotype was observed a handful of times. The V call is TRBV29-1, the J call TRBJ1-2; D is uncertain. Per germline, CDR1 SQVTM and CDR2 ANQGSEA. Trimming stripped 6 bases from V and 3 bases from J, with 17 bases between. The CDR3 has 14 residues. The CDR3 protein is CSVIRERVDYGYTF. CDR3 sequence (DNA): TGCAGCGTGATAAGGGAAAGGGTCGACTATGGCTACACCTTC.

J is TRBJ2-5 and V is TRBV9, with TRBD1 identical over 11 bases. Germline CDR1 is SGDLS and CDR2 is YYNGEE. The CDR3 is 15 amino acids. V lost 3 bases to trimming and J lost 4 bases; unmatched junction nucleotides: 5. CDR3 loop: CASSASGTGGETQYF. In DNA form, the CDR3 reads TGTGCCAGCAGCGCTTCGGGGACAGGGGGAGAGACCCAGTACTTC.